The 9 T cell receptor beta chains in this list originate from one sample, sequenced in a study of post-analysis software for immune sequencing data. Points from the study as a whole: Five or six TRBV segments, TRBV5-6, TRBV5-1 and TRBV20-1 among them, were found more frequent in patients than controls.

Every TCR beta cDNA library bore unique molecular identifiers. TCRdb re-called the PCR reads through MiXCR, storing one row per CDR3 protein. This table holds 450,000 or so distinct CDR3 sequences, under 55% found once. What these receptors recognize is not known. The sequenced sample was blood. The receptors were gathered from a girl under 18 with multiple sclerosis.

The table lists this clonotype with a few counts. The chain employs TRBV5-6 and TRBJ1-5; no firm D call. Germline assignment: CDR1 SGHDT and CDR2 YYEEEE. The CDR3 is made up of 14 amino acids. Trimming removed 0 bases at V and 0 bases at J, with 4 bases between. In DNA form, the CDR3 reads TGTGCCAGCAGCTTGGCAGCTAGCAATCAGCCCCAGCATTTT. Amino acids: CASSLAASNQPQHF.

This clonotype turned up a few times. The rearrangement uses TRBV5-1 and TRBJ2-7; 14 nucleotides line up with TRBD2. This CDR3 is built from 20 residues. CDR1 SGHRS and CDR2 YFSETQ come from the germline V gene. With V trimmed by 3 bases and J by 3 bases, 17 bases remained unmatched. The CDR3 is CASSSTSTSGREGYFYEQYF. The CDR3, as DNA: TGCGCCAGCAGCTCGACCTCGACTAGCGGGAGGGAAGGATACTTCTACGAGCAGTACTTC. Filled out from reference TRBV5-1 and TRBJ2-7, the complete variable domain reads KAGVTQTPRYLIKTRGQQVTLSCSPISGHRSVSWYQQTPGQGLQFLFEYFSETQRNKGNFPGRFSGRQFSNSRSEMNVSTLELGDSALYLCASSSTSTSGREGYFYEQYFGPGTRLTVT.

For this clonotype: An end of the junction differs from the germline gene, which may be a read error. This chain links TRBV27 with TRBJ2-7, with 8 bases that match TRBD2. Germline values: CDR1 MNHEY, CDR2 SMNVEV (reference sequence). The CDR3 totals 13 residues. CDR3: CDSGGRSSYEQYF. The CDR3 nucleotides read TGTGACAGCGGGGGTCGGTCCTCCTACGAGCAGTACTTC.

There are a few counts of this clonotype. The chain combines TRBV3-1 with TRBJ2-1, with 11 bases that match TRBD2. Germline CDR1 reads LGHDT; CDR2 reads YNNKEL (reference sequence). The CDR3 is 15 amino acids. The trim removed 6 bases at V and 8 bases at J, leaving 9 bases unmatched. The CDR3 nucleotides are TGTGCCAGCAGTCCACTAGCGGGAGTGATAGATGAGCAGTTCTTC. Residues: CASSPLAGVIDEQFF.

This chain connects TRBV6-1 to TRBJ2-1, with D perhaps matching TRBD2 (5 bases). Germline V gene sequence: CDR1 MNHNS, CDR2 SASEGT. CDR3 length equals 16 residues. The V end lost 2 bases, the J end lost 3 bases, and 14 bases lay between the germline ends. This CDR3 is CASSELPAELYNEQFF. DNA of the CDR3: TGTGCCAGCAGTGAATTACCAGCGGAGCTCTACAATGAGCAGTTCTTC.

A remark on this clonotype: At one end the junction does not follow the germline gene, possibly because of a read error. J is TRBJ2-7 and V is TRBV11-2, with 10 bases lining up with TRBD2. The CDR3 sequence is 15 residues long. CDR1 SGHAT and CDR2 FQNNGV come from the germline V gene. The CDR3 DNA is TGTGCCAGCACCTTAGGTCGGCTAGCGGGAGCCGAGCAGTACTTC. It encodes CASTLGRLAGAEQYF.

This clonotype was seen only once. The chain has TRBV4-3 and TRBJ1-4; D gene uncertain. CDR1 and CDR2 from the germline V gene are LGHNA and YSLEER. This CDR3 contains 14 residues. V was pared by 0 bases and J by 8 bases, with 10 bases between. Here the CDR3 DNA reads TGCGCCAGCAGCCAAGATTCTAGGATGGAAAAACTGTTTTTT. It codes for CASSQDSRMEKLFF.

This clonotype has just a few counts. The chain employs TRBV20-1 and TRBJ2-1, with a tentative D call TRBD2 (6 bases). From germline, CDR1 is DFQATT and CDR2 SNEGSKA (reference sequence). Trimming cost V 1 base and J 4 bases, with 17 bases left between them. CDR3 size: 16 residues. The CDR3, as DNA: TGCAGTGCTAGAGGAGATAGGGGAGGAGTATACAATGAGCAGTTCTTC. This gives the protein CSARGDRGGVYNEQFF.

This clonotype occurred many times. The chain couples TRBV29-1 to TRBJ1-2, with D perhaps TRBD1 (5 bases). Per germline, CDR1 SQVTM and CDR2 ANQGSEA. There are 13 residues in the CDR3. V was pared by 5 bases and J by 3 bases, with 13 bases between. The CDR3 reads CSVRLGQYYGYTF. CDR3 DNA sequence: TGCAGCGTTAGGTTAGGACAATACTATGGCTACACCTTC.